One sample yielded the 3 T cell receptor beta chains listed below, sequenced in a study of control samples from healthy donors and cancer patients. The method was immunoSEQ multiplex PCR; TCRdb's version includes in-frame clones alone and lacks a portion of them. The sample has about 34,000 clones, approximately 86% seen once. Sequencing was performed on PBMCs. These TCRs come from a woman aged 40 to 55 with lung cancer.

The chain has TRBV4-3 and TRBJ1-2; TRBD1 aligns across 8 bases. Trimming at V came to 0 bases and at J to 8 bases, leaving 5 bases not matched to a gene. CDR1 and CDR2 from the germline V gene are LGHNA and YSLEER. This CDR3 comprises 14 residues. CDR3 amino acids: CASSQDRGRYGYTF. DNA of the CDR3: TGCGCCAGCAGCCAAGACAGGGGGCGATACGGCTACACCTTC.

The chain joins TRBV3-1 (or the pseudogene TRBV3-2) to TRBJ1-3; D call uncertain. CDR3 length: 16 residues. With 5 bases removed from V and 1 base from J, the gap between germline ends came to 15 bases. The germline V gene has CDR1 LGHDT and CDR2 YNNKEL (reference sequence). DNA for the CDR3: TGTGCCAGCAGCTATTTCGGGGTCGGGTCTGGAAACACCATATATTTT. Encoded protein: CASSYFGVGSGNTIYF.

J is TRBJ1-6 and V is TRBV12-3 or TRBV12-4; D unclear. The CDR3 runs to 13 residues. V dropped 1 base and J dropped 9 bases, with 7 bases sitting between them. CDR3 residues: CASSLGHGSPLHF. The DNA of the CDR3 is TGTGCCAGCAGTTTAGGACACGGTTCACCCCTCCACTTT.